This passage covers 12 T cell receptor beta chains from one sample sequenced in a study of blood T cells in healthy people across ages. Then a second PCR, running roughly 6 to 12 cycles, was carried out with a sample-barcoded 5' primer and a J-beta primer mix. MiXCR was run by TCRdb on the 5' RACE reads, yielding one entry per CDR3 protein. The table records roughly 790,000 distinct CDR3 sequences, roughly 47% of them present only once. Sequences were obtained from blood. These receptors were taken from a woman aged 60-75 years in good health.

The V gene is TRBV12-3 or TRBV12-4, the J gene TRBJ2-3; D possibly corresponds to TRBD2 (7 bases). The CDR3 extends over 14 amino acids. The ends were cut back, 1 base at V and 8 bases at J, with 13 bases in the middle. CDR3 region: CASSLGGGLGTQYF. Written as DNA, the CDR3 is TGTGCCAGCAGTTTAGGGGGGGGGCTAGGTACGCAGTATTTT.

V usage is TRBV28 and J usage is TRBJ2-5; D gene uncertain. V lost 8 bases and J 6 bases, leaving 16 bases between the germline ends. The length of the CDR3 is 13 residues. CDR1 is MDHEN, CDR2 SYDVKM, per germline. CDR3 loop: CASGSGVVKTQYF. CDR3 DNA sequence: TGTGCCAGCGGATCGGGTGTCGTGAAGACCCAGTACTTC.

The rearrangement uses TRBV7-2 and TRBJ2-7; D not resolved. The CDR3 runs to 12 residues. Between the trimmed V and J ends, which lost 5 bases and 2 bases, there was a span of 7 bases. Germline values: CDR1 SGHTA, CDR2 FQGNSA. The CDR3 region has the DNA TGTGCCAGCAGCCATACTACCTACGAGCAGTACTTC. This sequence encodes CASSHTTYEQYF.

J is TRBJ1-2 and V is TRBV5-4; D unclear. Germline CDR1 reads SGHNT; CDR2 reads YYREEE (reference sequence). V was cut by 0 bases and J by 2 bases, with 14 bases left in between. The CDR3 totals 16 residues. CDR3 nucleotide sequence: TGTGCCAGCAGCTTGGACCGATTTACATGGAACTATGGCTACACCTTC. Protein product: CASSLDRFTWNYGYTF.

This clonotype was recorded once. A single base separates this from a much larger clone, so it may be a read error. The chain carries TRBV12-3 or TRBV12-4 and TRBJ2-6; TRBD1 might be the D (6 bases). With 11 bases removed from V and 4 bases from J, the gap between germline ends came to 18 bases. This CDR3 has 15 residues. CDR3 sequence: CAGTPGVRGANVLTF. DNA for the CDR3: TGTGCCGGCACCCCAGGGGTACGAGGGGCCAACGTCCTGACTTTC.

This sequence joins TRBV6-5 and TRBJ2-1; 7 bases are a match to TRBD1. The CDR3 has 15 residues. CDR1 is MNHEY and CDR2 is SVGAGI in the germline V gene. The junction had 7 bases not matched to a gene; V was cut back by 0 bases and J by 8 bases. The CDR3, as DNA: TGTGCCAGCAGTTACTCGGGGACAGAGTACGATGAGCAGTTCTTC. Its protein product is CASSYSGTEYDEQFF.

This clonotype has a handful of counts. The chain is built from TRBV3-1 and TRBJ2-7, with TRBD1 matching over 7 bases. J lost 6 bases, V lost 0 bases, and 5 bases had no gene match. CDR3 size: 14 residues. Germline V lookup: CDR1 LGHDT, CDR2 YNNKEL (reference sequence). The CDR3 sequence: CASSQDQEGAEQYF. The CDR3 nucleotides are TGTGCCAGCAGCCAAGATCAAGAGGGGGCCGAGCAGTACTTC.

This clonotype was detected a few times. The chain combines TRBV20-1 with TRBJ2-3; 16 nucleotides line up with TRBD2. V dropped 6 bases and J dropped 2; count of bases not matched to a gene: 8. Germline values: CDR1 DFQATT, CDR2 SNEGSKA (reference sequence). The CDR3 consists of 17 residues. The CDR3 DNA reads as TGCAGTGCCCCCGGGACTAGCGGGGGGGCTATCACAGATACGCAGTATTTT. Protein product: CSAPGTSGGAITDTQYF.

This chain connects TRBV7-2 to TRBJ1-5; the D is unclear. Germline CDR1 is SGHTA and CDR2 is FQGNSA. V dropped 4 bases and J dropped 7 bases, with 11 bases sitting between them. This CDR3 region has 13 residues. DNA of the CDR3: TGTGCCAGCAGCTCCGGACGGGGACAGCCCCAGCATTTT. This sequence encodes CASSSGRGQPQHF.

The chain is built from TRBV28 and TRBJ2-1, with TRBD1 as a possible D gene (5 bases). V was clipped by 9 bases and J by 9 bases, with 15 bases between them. CDR1 and CDR2 (germline): MDHEN, SYDVKM. The CDR3 sequence is 12 residues long. The CDR3 DNA reads as TGTGCCAGTTCAGAGGTTAGGGGTGAGCAGTTCTTC. Protein product: CASSEVRGEQFF.

The rearrangement links TRBV5-1 to TRBJ2-1; 10 nucleotides line up with TRBD2. The V gene end was trimmed by 2 bases and the J gene end by 2 bases; junction bases not matched to a gene: 7. Germline assignment: CDR1 SGHRS and CDR2 YFSETQ. The CDR3 covers 17 residues. The CDR3 DNA is TGCGCCAGCAGCTTTAATCTAGCGGGAGTGACCTACAATGAGCAGTTCTTC. Translating gives CASSFNLAGVTYNEQFF.

The chain couples TRBV7-9 to TRBJ1-1; 10 nucleotides agree with TRBD1. This CDR3 is built from 14 residues. Germline CDR1 SEHNR, CDR2 FQNEAQ (reference sequence). After removal of 4 bases from V and 8 bases from J, the junction contained 7 bases not matched to a gene. CDR3 DNA sequence: TGTGCCAGCAGCTCGGGACAGGGGATGGAAGAAGCTTTCTTT. Residues: CASSSGQGMEEAFF.